These 20 T cell receptor beta chains were sequenced from one sample in a study of blood T cells in healthy people across ages. Primed by a sample-barcoded 5' primer and a J-beta primer mix, a second PCR proceeded for about 6 to 12 cycles. TCRdb used MiXCR to reprocess the 5' RACE reads, holding one entry per CDR3 protein. The sample yields about 570,000 distinct CDR3 sequences, roughly 28% seen once. The sample consisted of blood. Receptors were obtained from a woman between 65 and 79 years old in good health.

The table lists this clonotype with a few counts. V gene TRBV12-3 or TRBV12-4 combines with J gene TRBJ2-3; 10 nucleotides agree with TRBD2. V trimming: 6 bases; J trimming: 11 bases; junction bases outside the gene matches: 5. The CDR3 runs 12 residues. In nucleotides, the CDR3 is TGTGCCAGCAGCTCTAGCGGGGGACGGCAGTATTTT. Amino acid sequence: CASSSSGGRQYF.

This clonotype occurred many times. CDR3 loop: CSARVGPVRETGELFF. The CDR3 bases are TGCAGTGCTAGAGTGGGCCCGGTTAGGGAAACCGGGGAGCTGTTTTTT. The chain combines TRBV20-1 with TRBJ2-2; no clear D gene. There are 16 residues in the CDR3. V gave up 1 base and J gave up 5 bases, with 17 bases separating them. Germline V lookup: CDR1 DFQATT, CDR2 SNEGSKA (reference sequence).

The V and J genes are TRBV15 and TRBJ1-1, with 9 bases lining up with TRBD1. The CDR3 has 14 amino acids. The trim removed 9 bases at V and 6 bases at J, leaving 11 bases unmatched. Germline-derived CDR1 and CDR2 are LNHNV and YYDKDF (reference sequence). The DNA of the CDR3 is TGTGCCACGGGTTTGGACAGGGGTAGTGCTGAAGCTTTCTTT. It specifies CATGLDRGSAEAFF.

This clonotype was picked up a small number of times. V is TRBV29-1 and J is TRBJ2-3, with a weak D call TRBD1 (5 bases). CDR1 and CDR2 (germline): SQVTM, ANQGSEA. The V end lost 5 bases, the J end lost 2 bases, and 11 bases lay between the germline ends. The CDR3 totals 13 residues. The CDR3, as DNA: TGCAGCGTTCAGGGCGCTTCCACAGATACGCAGTATTTT. Translating it yields CSVQGASTDTQYF.

This chain links TRBV3-1 with TRBJ2-7, with D unresolved. V was pared by 0 bases and J by 5 bases, with 5 bases between. The germline CDR1 and CDR2 sequences are LGHDT and YNNKEL (reference sequence). The CDR3 has 12 residues. The CDR3 spells CASSQDKDEQYF. The CDR3 bases are TGTGCCAGCAGCCAAGATAAGGACGAGCAGTACTTC.

The rearrangement links TRBV7-9 to TRBJ1-1; no definite D call. Trimming removed 6 bases at V and 11 bases at J, with 16 bases between. Germline CDR1 and CDR2: SEHNR and FQNEAQ (reference sequence). The CDR3 contains 12 residues. Here the CDR3 DNA reads TGTGCCAGCAGTTCTTACAGCTTGGAGGCTTTCTTT. Translation: CASSSYSLEAFF. Based on the CDR3 plus reference TRBV7-9 and TRBJ1-1, the full variable domain is DTGVSQNPRHKITKRGQNVTFRCDPISEHNRLYWYRQTLGQGPEFLTYFQNEAQLEKSRLLSDRFSAERPKGSFSTLEIQRTEQGDSAMYLCASSSYSLEAFFGQGTRLTVV.

J is TRBJ1-1 and V is TRBV7-3; D is uncertain. Trimming shortened V by 2 bases and J by 6 bases, and 7 bases separated the two germline ends. Germline CDR1 and CDR2: SGHTA and FQGTGA. The CDR3 contains 12 residues. The CDR3 here is CASSLPGAEAFF. Written as DNA, the CDR3 is TGTGCCAGCAGCTTACCCGGGGCTGAAGCTTTCTTT.

This clonotype came up once. This chain joins TRBV19 and TRBJ1-2; TRBD1 is a possible D gene (5 bases). Trimming left V 3 bases short and J 7 bases short, with 12 bases between. The CDR3 length is 13 residues. From germline, CDR1 is LNHDA and CDR2 SQIVND (reference sequence). The CDR3 sequence is CASSISRASGYTF. CDR3 sequence (DNA): TGTGCCAGTAGTATCTCCAGGGCAAGTGGCTACACCTTC.

This clonotype was observed a few times. The chain uses TRBV3-1 and TRBJ1-1; D perhaps matches TRBD1 (6 bases). The CDR3 totals 13 residues. Germline values: CDR1 LGHDT, CDR2 YNNKEL (reference sequence). With 3 bases removed from V and 5 bases from J, the gap between germline ends came to 10 bases. The DNA for the CDR3 is TGTGCCAGCAGCCAGCAGGGGCGGACTGAAGCTTTCTTT. Translating gives CASSQQGRTEAFF.

This clonotype was seen only a few times. This chain connects TRBV7-6 to TRBJ2-5; weak D call: TRBD1 (6 bases). From germline, CDR1 is SGHVS and CDR2 FNYEAQ. The ends were cut back, 5 bases at V and 1 base at J, with 14 bases in the middle. The CDR3 has 15 residues. CDR3 nucleotide sequence: TGTGCCAGCAGCCCAGGGGTGGGGGCCCAAGAGACCCAGTACTTC. Amino acids: CASSPGVGAQETQYF.

This clonotype has more than one count but fewer than ten. This chain connects TRBV6-2 or TRBV6-3 to TRBJ1-2; no firm D call. Germline V gives CDR1 MNHEY, CDR2 SVGEGT. CDR3 length equals 14 residues. The V and J ends lost 0 bases and 4 bases respectively, with 9 bases between them. CDR3 nucleotides: TGTGCCAGCAGTTACTCTACGACATCCTATGGCTACACCTTC. Translated, it gives CASSYSTTSYGYTF.

The chain recombines TRBV20-1 with TRBJ1-1; 8 nucleotides agree with TRBD1. The CDR3 covers 15 residues. Germline V CDR1 and CDR2: DFQATT, SNEGSKA (reference sequence). The V gene end was trimmed by 0 bases and the J gene end by 3 bases; junction bases not matched to a gene: 6. The CDR3 is CSARDRRGQDTEAFF. In nucleotides, the CDR3 is TGCAGTGCTAGAGATCGCAGGGGGCAGGACACTGAAGCTTTCTTT.

This clonotype was observed a handful of times. The chain employs TRBV2 and TRBJ1-1; a possible D gene is TRBD1 (5 bases). CDR3 length: 15 amino acids. The germline V and J ends were trimmed by 6 bases and 10 bases, with 24 bases remaining between them. Looked up from germline, CDR1 is SNHLY and CDR2 is FYNNEI. CDR3 sequence: CASSEGSGMVIGAFF. CDR3 nucleotide sequence: TGTGCCAGCAGCGAGGGGTCAGGGATGGTGATAGGAGCTTTCTTT.

This clonotype showed up just a few times. The V and J genes are TRBV20-1 and TRBJ2-5, with 10 bases aligning to TRBD2. CDR1 and CDR2 (germline): DFQATT, SNEGSKA (reference sequence). Trimming took 1 base from V and 3 from J; bases not matched to a gene: 2. The CDR3 has 14 residues. CDR3 sequence (DNA): TGCAGTGCTAGAGGTAGCGGGGGGAAAGAGACCCAGTACTTC. It is translated as CSARGSGGKETQYF.

The V gene is TRBV6-1, the J gene TRBJ2-5; TRBD2 matches 11 bases. The J call may not be correct, given that the DNA end is closer to TRBJ2-7. Germline assignment: CDR1 MNHNS and CDR2 SASEGT. The CDR3 is 15 residues long. The CDR3 spells CASTVASGGLYEQYF. CDR3 coding DNA: TGTGCCAGCACGGTTGCTAGCGGGGGGCTCTACGAGCAGTACTTC.

V usage is TRBV15 and J usage is TRBJ1-4; TRBD1 matches at 7 bases. V was clipped by 0 bases and J by 5 bases; unmatched bases: 3. There are 15 residues in the CDR3. CDR1 is LNHNV and CDR2 is YYDKDF in the germline V gene (reference sequence). For the CDR3, the DNA is TGTGCCACCAGCAGAGATAACAGGGGAAATGAAAAACTGTTTTTT. The encoded protein is CATSRDNRGNEKLFF.

The chain combines TRBV7-2 with TRBJ2-3, with unresolved D. CDR1 is SGHTA, CDR2 FQGNSA, per germline. V lost 3 bases and J 2 bases, leaving 9 bases between the germline ends. The CDR3 runs to 14 residues. The CDR3 sequence: CASSFRAVTDTQYF. The CDR3, as DNA: TGTGCCAGCAGCTTCCGCGCGGTCACAGATACGCAGTATTTT.

V usage is TRBV29-1 and J usage is TRBJ1-2; the D is unclear. V shed 5 bases and J shed 0 bases, with 13 bases lying between them. The germline CDR1 and CDR2 sequences are SQVTM and ANQGSEA. CDR3 length: 14 residues. The DNA of the CDR3 is TGCAGCGTTTTGGTCGGGAGAGCTAACTATGGCTACACCTTC. It is translated as CSVLVGRANYGYTF.

The chain combines TRBV12-3 or TRBV12-4 with TRBJ2-5, with 15 bases matching TRBD2. The end of the DNA fits TRBJ2-1 better, so the J call may be wrong. The CDR3 has 17 residues. CDR3 sequence: CASSRRTSGGAYDEQFF. The CDR3 nucleotides are TGTGCCAGCAGTCGACGGACTAGCGGGGGGGCGTACGATGAGCAGTTCTTC.

This clonotype was counted between two and nine times. This chain connects TRBV12-3 or TRBV12-4 to TRBJ2-5; 7 bases align to TRBD1. The CDR3 extends over 13 amino acids. Trimming cost V 2 bases and J 4 bases; bases outside gene matches: 1. The CDR3, as DNA: TGTGCCAGCAGTTTATGGGACAGAGAGACCCAGTACTTC. This sequence encodes CASSLWDRETQYF.